This T cell receptor (beta chain) was retrieved from a study of a mutant IDH1 vaccine in newly diagnosed glioma. The table came from immunoSEQ multiplex PCR; TCRdb's copy has only in-frame clones and leaves some out. The sample gives about 65,000 clones, about 88% of which show up once; less than 5% is in the top ten. Remarks on this clone: Its antigen is currently unknown.

Time point of the sample: week 23, last vaccination. The investigators gave 300 ug of mutant IDH1 20-mer peptide in each vaccine dose, together with topical imiquimod. The CDR3 contains 13 residues. Trimming pared 2 bases from V and 5 bases from J, leaving 7 bases between. Germline CDR1 reads MNHEY; CDR2 reads SVGAGI. The chain uses TRBV6-5 and TRBJ2-1; D may be TRBD2 (5 bases). The specimen was PBMCs, collected from a glioma patient whose treatment included an IDH1 peptide vaccine. The source is a man in his thirties or forties with glioma. CDR3 sequence: CASSYRDNNEQFF. In nucleotides, the CDR3 is TGTGCCAGCAGTTACCGGGATAACAATGAGCAGTTCTTC.